Listed below are T cell receptor beta chains from one sample, sequenced in a study of blood T cells in healthy people across ages. TCRdb recomputed calls from the 5' RACE reads with MiXCR, one row per CDR3 protein. The sample gives 750,000 to 950,000 distinct CDR3 sequences, about 29% of which show up once; 10% is in the top ten. A further study also used this sample, focusing on T cells of mothers and their children.

The sample was blood. These receptors were obtained from a woman in her thirties or forties in good health. The CDR3 runs from the conserved cysteine through the conserved F or W. D genes are given only for firm matches. The size of a clone is reported for some rows only, either as once, few or many, or as a class for expanded clones.

V,size,length,J,D,DNA,CDR3
TRBV20-1,NA,14,TRBJ1-2,TRBD1,TGCAGTGCTATCACCGGGACAGGGGGCTTGGGCTACACCTTC,CSAITGTGGLGYTF
TRBV24-1,NA,16,TRBJ2-7,NA,TGTGCCACCAGTGCCGTCGGGTCCCGGGGATACAATGAGCAGTACTTC,CATSAVGSRGYNEQYF
TRBV27,many,16,TRBJ2-1,NA,TGTGCCAGCAGTTTGGCTGCGGAGGGTTCCTACAATGAGCAGTTCTTC,CASSLAAEGSYNEQFF
TRBV27,NA,13,TRBJ2-3,NA,TGTGCCAGCAGTGCCGACCCGTTCGATACGCAGTATTTT,CASSADPFDTQYF
TRBV2,NA,15,TRBJ1-5,TRBD1,TGTGCCAGTAGAGAGGGACAGCAAAACAATCAGCCCCAGCATTTT,CASREGQQNNQPQHF
TRBV5-6,NA,16,TRBJ2-3,NA,TGTGCCAGCAGCGCAATGACAGTCCCCAGCACAGATACGCAGTATTTT,CASSAMTVPSTDTQYF
TRBV7-2,few,15,TRBJ1-1,TRBD1,TGTGCCAGCAGCTTAGGTCCAGGGGGAAACACTGAAGCTTTCTTT,CASSLGPGGNTEAFF
TRBV18,NA,13,TRBJ2-4,NA,TGTGCCAGCTCACCACTCGTAGAAAACATTCAGTACTTC,CASSPLVENIQYF
TRBV20-1,NA,17,TRBJ2-1,TRBD2,TGCAGTGCTAGAGATCGGAAGCGGGGGGGCCCTTACAATGAGCAGTTCTTC,CSARDRKRGGPYNEQFF
TRBV5-1,many,11,TRBJ2-7,NA,TGCGCCAGCAGTTCAGGGGTTGAGCAGTACTTC,CASSSGVEQYF